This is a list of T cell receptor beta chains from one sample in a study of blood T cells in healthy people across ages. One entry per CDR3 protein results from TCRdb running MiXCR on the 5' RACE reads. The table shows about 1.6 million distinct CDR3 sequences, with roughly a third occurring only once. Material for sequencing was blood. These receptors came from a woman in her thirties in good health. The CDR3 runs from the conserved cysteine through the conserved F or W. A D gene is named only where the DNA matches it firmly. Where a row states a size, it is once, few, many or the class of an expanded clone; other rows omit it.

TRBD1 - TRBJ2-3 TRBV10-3 CAISESGTGPDTQYF TGTGCCATCAGTGAGTCGGGGACAGGTCCAGATACGCAGTATTTT
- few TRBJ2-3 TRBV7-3 CASSGGRLAPAGDTQYF TGTGCCAGCAGCGGGGGCAGACTAGCCCCGGCGGGGGATACGCAGTATTTT
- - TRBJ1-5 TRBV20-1 CSAGRVNQPQHF TGCAGTGCCGGACGGGTCAATCAGCCCCAGCATTTT
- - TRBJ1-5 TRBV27 CAGAPIPRADNQPQHF TGTGCCGGCGCCCCAATCCCCCGGGCCGACAATCAGCCCCAGCATTTT
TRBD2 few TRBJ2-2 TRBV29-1 CSAEKRGASGELFF TGCAGTGCGGAGAAGCGGGGGGCGTCGGGGGAGCTGTTTTTT
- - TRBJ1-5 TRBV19 CASIGQWNQPQHF TGTGCCAGTATCGGACAGTGGAATCAGCCCCAGCATTTT
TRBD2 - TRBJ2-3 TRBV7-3 CAGSLTGGGATDTQYF TGTGCCGGCAGCTTAACAGGCGGGGGGGCCACAGATACGCAGTATTTT
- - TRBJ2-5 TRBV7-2 CASSLYVEETQYF TGTGCCAGCAGCTTATACGTGGAAGAGACCCAGTACTTC
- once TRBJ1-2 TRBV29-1 CSVEKGVTNFGYTF TGCAGCGTTGAGAAGGGGGTGACTAACTTTGGCTACACCTTC
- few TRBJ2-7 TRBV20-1 CSAPPTPTSYEQYF TGCAGTGCCCCCCCTACGCCTACGAGCTACGAGCAGTACTTC
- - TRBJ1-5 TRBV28 CASSFPPGQNNQPQHF TGTGCCAGCAGTTTCCCCCCGGGACAAAACAATCAGCCCCAGCATTTT
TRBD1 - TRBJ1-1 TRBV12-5 CASGFGGQWGTEAFF TGTGCTAGTGGTTTCGGGGGACAGTGGGGCACTGAAGCTTTCTTT
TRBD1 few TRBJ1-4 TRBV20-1 CSAWDSTTTNEKLFF TGCAGTGCTTGGGACAGCACTACAACTAATGAAAAACTGTTTTTT
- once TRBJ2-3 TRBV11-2 CASSPILSHTDTQYF TGTGCCAGCAGCCCGATTTTAAGCCACACAGATACGCAGTATTTT
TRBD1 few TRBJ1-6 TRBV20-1 CSVLNPGTGGSWSPLHF TGCAGTGTTCTGAACCCCGGGACAGGGGGCTCTTGGTCACCCCTCCACTTT
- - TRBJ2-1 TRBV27 CASSLPGQGGNNEQFF TGTGCCAGCAGTCTTCCGGGGCAGGGGGGAAACAATGAGCAGTTCTTC
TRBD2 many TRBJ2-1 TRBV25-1 CASEKAGGPYNEQFF TGTGCCAGCGAAAAAGCGGGGGGACCGTACAATGAGCAGTTCTTC
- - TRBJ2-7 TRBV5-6 CASSLGTLPGQYF TGTGCCAGCAGCTTAGGGACACTCCCGGGGCAGTACTTC
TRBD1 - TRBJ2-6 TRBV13 CASSYGTGGATGANVLTF TGTGCCAGCAGCTATGGGACAGGGGGCGCAACTGGGGCCAACGTCCTGACTTTC
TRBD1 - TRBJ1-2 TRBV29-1 CSVEAEQGVGNGYTF TGCAGCGTTGAAGCCGAACAGGGGGTGGGGAATGGCTACACCTTC